This TCR beta chain was sequenced during a study of cytomegalovirus exposure and HLA in healthy donors. Study context: The 120 validation repertoires and the roughly 670 first-cohort repertoires shared a platform, a later analysis reported.

Overall study results and limits: Most sequenced TCRs were rare (though some public TCRs occurred in many donors). As was reported, the classifier diagnosed cytomegalovirus status with high specificity and sensitivity. Specificity for CMV antigens was confirmed in vitro for a few of the CMV-associated chains.

TCRdb's table, derived via immunoSEQ multiplex PCR, lists solely in-frame clones and lacks some. This table holds over 200,000 clones, over 65% found once. Comment on this clone: Antigen specificity is unknown.

The CDR3 covers 16 residues. Per the germline V gene, CDR1 is SGHDT and CDR2 is YYEEEE. V was clipped by 0 bases and J by 4 bases, with 16 bases between them. The TCR comes from a woman under 30 in good health and CMV-seronegative. The sequencing sample was made of PBMCs. This sequence joins TRBV5-6 and TRBJ1-2; possible D gene TRBD1, 5 bases. The CDR3 sequence: CASSLGLSGRLYGYTF. Here the CDR3 DNA reads TGTGCCAGCAGCTTGGGTCTCTCGGGGCGCCTCTATGGCTACACCTTC.